This paragraph covers one TCR beta chain sequence. Per the germline V gene, CDR1 is MNHEY and CDR2 is SVGAGI. CDR3 size: 12 residues. Trimming shortened V by 9 bases and J by 4 bases, and 12 bases separated the two germline ends. Pre-surgery treatment included at least one anti-epileptic drug. The data stem from a study of brain T cells in children with intractable seizures. Measured with immunoSEQ multiplex PCR; TCRdb has only the in-frame clones, and not every one. The sample has under 45,000 clones, approximately 90% seen once. The chain uses TRBV6-5 and TRBJ1-2; D uncertain. The specimen comprised peripheral blood, sampled at surgery. The TCR sequence derives from a girl aged 2 to 10 with tuberous sclerosis and intractable seizures. The CDR3 loop is CASIHELYGYTF. CDR3 DNA sequence: TGTGCCAGTATTCATGAACTCTATGGCTACACCTTC.